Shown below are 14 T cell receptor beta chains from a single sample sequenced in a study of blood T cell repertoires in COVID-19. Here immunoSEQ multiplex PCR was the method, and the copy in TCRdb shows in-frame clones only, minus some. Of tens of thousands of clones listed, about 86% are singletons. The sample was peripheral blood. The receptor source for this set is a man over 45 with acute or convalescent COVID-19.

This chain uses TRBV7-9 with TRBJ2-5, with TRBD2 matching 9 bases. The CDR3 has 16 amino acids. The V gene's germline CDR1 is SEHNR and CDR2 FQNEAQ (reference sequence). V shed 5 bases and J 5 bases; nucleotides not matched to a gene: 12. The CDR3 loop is CASSQGALAGLETQYF. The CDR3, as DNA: TGTGCCAGCAGCCAAGGGGCTCTAGCGGGGCTGGAGACCCAGTACTTC.

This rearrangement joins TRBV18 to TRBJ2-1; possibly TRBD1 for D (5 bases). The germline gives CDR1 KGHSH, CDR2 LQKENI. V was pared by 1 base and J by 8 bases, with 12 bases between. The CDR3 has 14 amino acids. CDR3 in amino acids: CASSPLGRGDEQFF. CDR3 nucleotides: TGTGCCAGCTCACCACTGGGTAGGGGCGATGAGCAGTTCTTC.

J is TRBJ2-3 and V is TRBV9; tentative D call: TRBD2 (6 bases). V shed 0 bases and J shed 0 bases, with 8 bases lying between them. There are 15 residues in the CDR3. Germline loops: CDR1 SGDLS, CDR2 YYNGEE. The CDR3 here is CASSVGGASTDTQYF. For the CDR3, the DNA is TGTGCCAGCAGCGTAGGCGGGGCAAGCACAGATACGCAGTATTTT. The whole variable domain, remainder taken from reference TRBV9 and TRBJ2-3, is DSGVTQTPKHLITATGQRVTLRCSPRSGDLSVYWYQQSLDQGLQFLIQYYNGEERAKGNILERFSAQQFPDLHSELNLSSLELGDSALYFCASSVGGASTDTQYFGPGTRLTVL.

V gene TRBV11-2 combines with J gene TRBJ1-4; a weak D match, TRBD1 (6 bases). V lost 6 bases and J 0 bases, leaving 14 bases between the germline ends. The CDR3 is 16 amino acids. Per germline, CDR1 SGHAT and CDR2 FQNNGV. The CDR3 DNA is TGTGCCAGCAGGCCCTACAGGGACGCAACTAATGAAAAACTGTTTTTT. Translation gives CASRPYRDATNEKLFF.

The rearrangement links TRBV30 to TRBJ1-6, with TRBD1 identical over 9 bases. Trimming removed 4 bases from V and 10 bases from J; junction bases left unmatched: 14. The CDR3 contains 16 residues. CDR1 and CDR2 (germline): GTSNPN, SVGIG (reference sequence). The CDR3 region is CAWTSSQRTGDSPLHF. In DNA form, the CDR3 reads TGTGCCTGGACTTCATCCCAACGGACAGGGGACTCACCCCTCCACTTT.

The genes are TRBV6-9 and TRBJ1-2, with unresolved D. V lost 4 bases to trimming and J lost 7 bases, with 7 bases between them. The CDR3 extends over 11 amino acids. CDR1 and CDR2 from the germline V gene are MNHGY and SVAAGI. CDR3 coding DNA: TGTGCCAGCAGTTCCTTGTCTGGCTACACCTTC. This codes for CASSSLSGYTF.

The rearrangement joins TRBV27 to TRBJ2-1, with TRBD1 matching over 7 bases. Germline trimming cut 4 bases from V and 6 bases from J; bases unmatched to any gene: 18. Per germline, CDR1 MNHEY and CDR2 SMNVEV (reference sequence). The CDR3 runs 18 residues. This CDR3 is CASSYLDRSWKKGNEQFF. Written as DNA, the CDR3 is TGTGCCAGCAGTTACCTGGACAGGTCCTGGAAGAAAGGCAATGAGCAGTTCTTC.

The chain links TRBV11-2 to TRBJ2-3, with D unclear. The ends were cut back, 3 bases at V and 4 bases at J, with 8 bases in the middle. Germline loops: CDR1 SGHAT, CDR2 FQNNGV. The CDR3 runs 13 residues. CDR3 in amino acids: CASSFDEADTQYF. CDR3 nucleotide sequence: TGTGCCAGCAGCTTTGATGAGGCAGATACGCAGTATTTT.

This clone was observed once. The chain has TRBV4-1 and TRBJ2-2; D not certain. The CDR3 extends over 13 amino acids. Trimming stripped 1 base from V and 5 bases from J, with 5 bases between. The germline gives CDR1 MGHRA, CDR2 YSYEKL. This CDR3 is CASSQVRTGELFF. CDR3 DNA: TGCGCCAGCAGCCAAGTGAGAACCGGGGAGCTGTTTTTT.

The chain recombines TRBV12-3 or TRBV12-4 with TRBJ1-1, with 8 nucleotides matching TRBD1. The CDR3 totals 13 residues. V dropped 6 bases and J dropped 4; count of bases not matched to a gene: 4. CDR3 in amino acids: CASRRTGGTEAFF. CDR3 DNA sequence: TGTGCCAGCAGGCGCACAGGGGGCACTGAAGCTTTCTTT.

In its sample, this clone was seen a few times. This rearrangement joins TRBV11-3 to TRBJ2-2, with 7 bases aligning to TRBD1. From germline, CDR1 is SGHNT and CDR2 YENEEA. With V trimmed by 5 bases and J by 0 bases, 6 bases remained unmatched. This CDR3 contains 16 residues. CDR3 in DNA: TGTGCCAGCAGCGTTAGGGGGCACGCGAACACCGGGGAGCTGTTTTTT. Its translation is CASSVRGHANTGELFF.

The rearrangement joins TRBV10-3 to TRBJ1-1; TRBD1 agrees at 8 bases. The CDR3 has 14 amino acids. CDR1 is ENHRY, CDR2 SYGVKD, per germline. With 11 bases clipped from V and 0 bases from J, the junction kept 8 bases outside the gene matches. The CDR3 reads CAAQQGDLNTEAFF. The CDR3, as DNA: TGTGCCGCACAACAGGGGGATCTGAACACTGAAGCTTTCTTT.

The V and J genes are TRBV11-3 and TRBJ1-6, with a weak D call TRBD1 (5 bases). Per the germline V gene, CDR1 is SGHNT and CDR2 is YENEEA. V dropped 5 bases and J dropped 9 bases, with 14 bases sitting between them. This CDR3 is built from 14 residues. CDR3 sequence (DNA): TGTGCCAGCAGCCTAGGGGCCCAGAGTTCACCCCTCCACTTT. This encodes CASSLGAQSSPLHF.

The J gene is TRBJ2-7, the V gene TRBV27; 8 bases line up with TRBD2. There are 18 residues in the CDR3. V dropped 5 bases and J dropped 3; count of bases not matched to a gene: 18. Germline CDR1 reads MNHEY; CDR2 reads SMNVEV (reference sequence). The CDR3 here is CASSPNARLASLGYEQYF. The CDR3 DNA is TGTGCCAGCAGTCCGAACGCCAGACTAGCGAGCCTCGGCTACGAGCAGTACTTC.